One and the same sample provided the 27 T cell receptor beta chains below, sequenced in a study of blood T cell repertoires in COVID-19. TCRdb's copy holds only in-frame clones and misses some; the assay was immunoSEQ multiplex PCR. Of over 250,000 clones listed, about 86% are singletons. The sequencing input was peripheral blood. These receptors originate from a woman aged 65 to 85 with COVID-19, enrolled during active disease.

The chain carries TRBV2 and TRBJ2-3; tentative D call: TRBD1 (6 bases). The germline V and J ends were trimmed by 8 bases and 0 bases, with 6 bases remaining between them. The germline V gene has CDR1 SNHLY and CDR2 FYNNEI. This CDR3 is 12 amino acids long. The CDR3 spells CASQGSTDTQYF. In nucleotides, the CDR3 is TGTGCCAGCCAGGGGAGCACAGATACGCAGTATTTT.

The chain joins TRBV6-5 to TRBJ1-2; D call uncertain. The length of the CDR3 is 12 residues. CDR1 is MNHEY and CDR2 is SVGAGI in the germline V gene. The germline V and J ends were trimmed by 4 bases and 2 bases, with 5 bases remaining between them. The CDR3 region has the DNA TGTGCCAGCAGTTCCCCGAACTATGGCTACACCTTC. Protein sequence: CASSSPNYGYTF.

J is TRBJ2-1 and V is TRBV5-6; D unclear. Trimming pared 5 bases from V and 7 bases from J, leaving 10 bases between. Germline V gene data show CDR1 as SGHDT and CDR2 as YYEEEE. CDR3 size: 12 residues. Here the CDR3 reads CASSRSENEQFF. The CDR3, as DNA: TGTGCCAGCAGTCGTTCTGAGAATGAGCAGTTCTTC.

In its sample, this clone was seen once. This rearrangement joins TRBV24-1 to TRBJ2-5, with TRBD2 as a possible D gene (6 bases). CDR3 length equals 15 residues. The V and J ends lost 2 bases and 3 bases respectively, with 12 bases between them. CDR1 and CDR2 from the germline V gene are KGHDR and SFDVKD. The CDR3 loop is CATSDSGLAKETQYF. CDR3 sequence (DNA): TGTGCCACCAGTGATTCCGGGCTAGCGAAAGAGACCCAGTACTTC.

The table lists this clone with a count of one. CDR3 nucleotides: TGTGCCAGCAGTGGCCGGGACAGGGGGTATGAGCAGTTCTTC. This sequence encodes CASSGRDRGYEQFF. The V gene is TRBV27, the J gene TRBJ2-1; 11 bases are shared with TRBD1. J gave up 8 bases and V 5 bases, and 5 bases lay outside the gene matches. This CDR3 region has 14 residues. Looked up from germline, CDR1 is MNHEY and CDR2 is SMNVEV (reference sequence).

The CDR3 here is CASSFASGGQETQYF. In nucleotides, the CDR3 is TGTGCCAGCAGCTTTGCAAGCGGGGGACAAGAGACCCAGTACTTC. The chain has TRBV7-2 and TRBJ2-5, with 8 bases lining up with TRBD2. J was trimmed by 2 bases and V by 3 bases; bases with no gene match: 5. The CDR3 contains 15 residues. Per the germline V gene, CDR1 is SGHTA and CDR2 is FQGNSA.

The J gene is TRBJ1-5, the V gene TRBV6-5, with D possibly TRBD1 on 6 matching bases. The CDR3 is 13 amino acids. CDR1 is MNHEY, CDR2 SVGAGI, per germline. Between the trimmed V and J ends, which lost 5 bases and 3 bases, there was a span of 8 bases. CDR3 DNA: TGTGCCAGCAGTCAGGGGATCAATCAGCCCCAGCATTTT. Residues: CASSQGINQPQHF.

This chain joins TRBV7-9 and TRBJ1-3; 8 bases agree with TRBD1. The V gene end was trimmed by 5 bases and the J gene end by 4 bases; junction bases not matched to a gene: 4. This CDR3 is built from 14 residues. Germline values: CDR1 SEHNR, CDR2 FQNEAQ (reference sequence). In nucleotides, the CDR3 is TGTGCCAGCAGCGCGGACAGGGCAGGAAACACCATATATTTT. Its protein product is CASSADRAGNTIYF.

The chain is built from TRBV6-4 and TRBJ1-6; a possible D gene is TRBD1 (6 bases). Germline assignment: CDR1 MRHNA and CDR2 SNTAGT. V was trimmed by 6 bases and J by 10 bases, leaving 13 bases between them. The CDR3 sequence is 13 residues long. The CDR3 DNA is TGTGCCAGCAGACTCGAACAGGGCTCACCCCTCCACTTT. As protein: CASRLEQGSPLHF.

The chain links TRBV5-1 to TRBJ1-6, with 10 bases fitting TRBD1. V lost 3 bases, J lost 10 bases, and 1 base stayed unmatched. The CDR3 runs to 13 residues. The germline V gene has CDR1 SGHRS and CDR2 YFSETQ. The CDR3 reads CASSSDRGSPLHF. Here the CDR3 DNA reads TGCGCCAGCAGCTCGGACAGGGGGTCACCCCTCCACTTT.

The genes are TRBV5-1 and TRBJ2-7; 9 bases are shared with TRBD2. The V gene end was trimmed by 0 bases and the J gene end by 0 bases; junction bases not matched to a gene: 4. Germline loops: CDR1 SGHRS, CDR2 YFSETQ. The CDR3 runs to 16 residues. As DNA, the CDR3 is TGCGCCAGCAGCTTGGTCCCTAGCGGGGACTCCTACGAGCAGTACTTC. Translation gives CASSLVPSGDSYEQYF.

The chain has TRBV7-9 and TRBJ1-4; D is undetermined. CDR3 length: 15 residues. V gave up 1 base and J gave up 1 base, with 7 bases separating them. Germline values: CDR1 SEHNR, CDR2 FQNEAQ (reference sequence). CDR3 in amino acids: CASSLGPGTNEKLFF. In nucleotides, the CDR3 is TGTGCCAGCAGCTTAGGTCCGGGAACTAATGAAAAACTGTTTTTT.

The CDR3 nucleotides are TGTGCCAGCAGTTTCGGACAGTCTAACACTGAAGCTTTCTTT. Translation: CASSFGQSNTEAFF. The chain is built from TRBV27 and TRBJ1-1; D is possibly TRBD1 (6 bases). Germline CDR1 reads MNHEY; CDR2 reads SMNVEV (reference sequence). The CDR3 sequence is 14 residues long. The V gene lost 3 bases and the J gene lost 2 bases, with 10 bases spanning the gap.

The J gene is TRBJ1-6, the V gene TRBV28; D is perhaps TRBD1 (6 bases). The CDR3 is made up of 13 amino acids. Trimming cost V 11 bases and J 9 bases, with 17 bases left between them. The germline V gene has CDR1 MDHEN and CDR2 SYDVKM. The CDR3 sequence is CACQGGRASPLHF. The DNA for the CDR3 is TGTGCCTGCCAAGGGGGTCGAGCTTCACCCCTCCACTTT.

J is TRBJ1-6 and V is TRBV30; no reliable D call. The CDR3 is 15 residues long. CDR1 is GTSNPN, CDR2 SVGIG, per germline (reference sequence). V shed 6 bases and J shed 0 bases, with 12 bases lying between them. Written as DNA, the CDR3 is TGTGCCTGTGCGTCCGCGAGCTCCTATAATTCACCCCTCCACTTT. This encodes CACASASSYNSPLHF.

The CDR3 loop is CASSLMGGSPLHF. For the CDR3, the DNA is TGTGCCAGCAGTTTAATGGGAGGTTCACCCCTCCACTTT. The V gene is TRBV12-3 or TRBV12-4, the J gene TRBJ1-6; D uncertain. The germline V and J ends were trimmed by 2 bases and 9 bases, with 8 bases remaining between them. This CDR3 contains 13 residues.

A single count supports this clone. The V call is TRBV5-6, the J call TRBJ1-1; no clear D gene. Germline V CDR1 and CDR2: SGHDT, YYEEEE. The ends were cut back, 0 bases at V and 1 base at J, with 7 bases in the middle. The CDR3 consists of 14 residues. CDR3 in DNA: TGTGCCAGCAGCTTGGACACCCGGAACACTGAAGCTTTCTTT. The encoded protein is CASSLDTRNTEAFF.

Of note for this clone: Other DNA sequences in this sample translate to the same CDR3. The chain carries TRBV5-6 and TRBJ2-3; D ambiguous. Trimming removed 2 bases from V and 0 bases from J, with 4 bases in between. CDR3 length: 13 amino acids. Germline values: CDR1 SGHDT, CDR2 YYEEEE. This CDR3 is CASSFGSTDTQYF. Written as DNA, the CDR3 is TGTGCCAGCAGCTTTGGCAGCACAGATACGCAGTATTTT.

This chain links TRBV5-4 with TRBJ1-5, with D unresolved. The germline V gene has CDR1 SGHNT and CDR2 YYREEE (reference sequence). This CDR3 spans 12 amino acids. The V end lost 0 bases, the J end lost 9 bases, and 7 bases lay between the germline ends. DNA for the CDR3: TGTGCCAGCAGCTTGGGCGAGGGGCCCCAGCATTTT. Translated, it gives CASSLGEGPQHF.

The count of this clone is one. The chain joins TRBV5-1 to TRBJ1-4; the D is unclear. Germline V gene sequence: CDR1 SGHRS, CDR2 YFSETQ. Trimming took 4 bases from V and 0 from J, leaving 13 bases between them. CDR3 length equals 16 residues. The CDR3 sequence: CASSPSYISTNEKLFF. CDR3 DNA: TGCGCCAGCAGCCCGTCGTACATCTCAACTAATGAAAAACTGTTTTTT.

The chain carries TRBV5-1 and TRBJ1-4; 7 bases are a match to TRBD1. Germline V gene sequence: CDR1 SGHRS, CDR2 YFSETQ. Trimming took 5 bases from V and 8 from J; bases not matched to a gene: 9. This CDR3 comprises 14 residues. CDR3 coding DNA: TGCGCCAGCAGGGTCAACAGGGGAGAGGAAAAACTGTTTTTT. This encodes CASRVNRGEEKLFF.

The chain links TRBV30 to TRBJ2-1; the D gene is possibly TRBD1 (6 bases). Germline CDR1 is GTSNPN and CDR2 is SVGIG (reference sequence). V lost 1 base and J lost 9, with 13 bases in between. The CDR3 extends over 13 amino acids. The CDR3 loop is CAWSDTGFTEQFF. CDR3 bases: TGTGCCTGGAGTGACACAGGGTTTACTGAGCAGTTCTTC.

The chain couples TRBV7-2 to TRBJ1-1, with D perhaps matching TRBD1 (6 bases). The ends were cut back, 3 bases at V and 4 bases at J, with 9 bases in the middle. From germline, CDR1 is SGHTA and CDR2 FQGNSA. CDR3 length: 13 residues. The chain's CDR3 is CASSFRQATEAFF. The CDR3 DNA reads TGTGCCAGCAGCTTCCGACAGGCCACTGAAGCTTTCTTT.

The J gene is TRBJ2-5, the V gene TRBV5-1, with D maybe TRBD1 (7 bases). V gave up 3 bases and J gave up 5 bases, with 17 bases separating them. From germline, CDR1 is SGHRS and CDR2 YFSETQ. There are 15 residues in the CDR3. The CDR3 DNA follows: TGCGCCAGCAGCTGGGGGGACAGTTTTGGTGAGACCCAGTACTTC. Its translation: CASSWGDSFGETQYF.

The V call is TRBV10-1, the J call TRBJ2-5, with D unresolved. Trimming shortened V by 2 bases and J by 7 bases, and 11 bases separated the two germline ends. CDR1 WNHNN and CDR2 SYGVQD come from the germline V gene (reference sequence). The CDR3 sequence is 13 residues long. The CDR3 bases are TGCGCCAGCAGTGAGAACCTACCTGGGACCCAGTACTTC. Its protein product is CASSENLPGTQYF.

The chain links TRBV5-1 to TRBJ1-2, with D possibly being TRBD1 (6 bases). CDR1 and CDR2 from the germline V gene are SGHRS and YFSETQ. V was trimmed by 1 base and J by 2 bases, leaving 12 bases between them. The CDR3 has 15 amino acids. DNA of the CDR3: TGCGCCAGCAGCTTGACCACAGGGAAAAACTATGGCTACACCTTC. Protein: CASSLTTGKNYGYTF. Drawing the rest from reference TRBV5-1 and TRBJ1-2, the complete variable domain is KAGVTQTPRYLIKTRGQQVTLSCSPISGHRSVSWYQQTPGQGLQFLFEYFSETQRNKGNFPGRFSGRQFSNSRSEMNVSTLELGDSALYLCASSLTTGKNYGYTFGSGTRLTVV.

The chain recombines TRBV29-1 with TRBJ2-4, with D perhaps matching TRBD2 (6 bases). The V end was cut by 8 bases, the J end by 0 bases, with 11 bases between. The CDR3 contains 13 residues. The germline CDR1 and CDR2 sequences are SQVTM and ANQGSEA. The CDR3 DNA reads TGCAGCCCTGGAGGGCGAGCCAAAAACATTCAGTACTTC. Its protein product is CSPGGRAKNIQYF. The full variable domain, with the rest looked up from reference TRBV29-1 and TRBJ2-4, is SAVISQKPSRDICQRGTSLTIQCQVDSQVTMMFWYRQQPGQSLTLIATANQGSEATYESGFVIDKFPISRPNLTFSTLTVSNMSPEDSSIYLCSPGGRAKNIQYFGAGTRLSVL.